What follows is one TCR beta chain and its context. This specimen belongs to a study of blood T cell repertoires in COVID-19. TCRdb keeps only in-frame clones here, not all; method: immunoSEQ multiplex PCR. The data hold around 100,000 clones, with about four fifths observed a single time. Germline values: CDR1 MDHEN, CDR2 SYDVKM. Trimming shortened V by 4 bases and J by 5 bases, and 5 bases separated the two germline ends. The length of the CDR3 is 11 residues. The chain links TRBV28 to TRBJ1-2, with D unresolved. The TCR sequence derives from a human donor in a cohort sampled during active COVID-19. Sequencing input: peripheral blood. Written as DNA, the CDR3 is TGTGCCAGCAGTTCTACGTATGGCTACACCTTC. Amino acids: CASSSTYGYTF.